Below are 20 T cell receptor beta chains sequenced from a single sample in a study of type 1 and type 2 diabetes patients. PCR was run on genomic DNA. Amplification of the beta chain CDR3 used 30 forward and 13 reverse multiplex primers. TCRdb ran MiXCR on the multiplex PCR reads and lists one entry per CDR3 protein. The table includes a few hundred thousand distinct CDR3 sequences, 40% to 50% detected once. The specimen sequenced was peripheral blood mononuclear cells (PBMCs). These receptor sequences come from a man between 18 and 35 years old with type 2 diabetes.

This clonotype was seen a few times. The V gene is TRBV5-1, the J gene TRBJ1-1, with 8 bases that match TRBD1. CDR1 and CDR2 (germline): SGHRS, YFSETQ. V shed 4 bases and J 5 bases; nucleotides not matched to a gene: 13. The CDR3 has 16 amino acids. The CDR3, as DNA: TGCGCCAGCAGCCCCGGACAGGGTGTCGAGGGGACTGAAGCTTTCTTT. This codes for CASSPGQGVEGTEAFF.

The genes are TRBV10-3 and TRBJ2-2, with 14 positions matching TRBD2. CDR1 and CDR2 (germline): ENHRY, SYGVKD. V lost 0 bases to trimming and J lost 3 bases; unmatched junction nucleotides: 3. This CDR3 contains 18 residues. The CDR3 DNA sequence: TGTGCCATCAGTGAGTCGACTAGCGGGAGGGTCTACACCGGGGAGCTGTTTTTT. Translating it yields CAISESTSGRVYTGELFF.

This clonotype was counted a few times. V gene TRBV24-1 combines with J gene TRBJ1-2; the D gene is possibly TRBD1 (5 bases). V was shortened by 9 bases and J by 7 bases, with 23 bases between the two germline ends. Per germline, CDR1 KGHDR and CDR2 SFDVKD. The CDR3 consists of 15 residues. This CDR3 is CATPSRPKRTSGYTF. DNA for the CDR3: TGTGCCACCCCCTCCAGGCCTAAAAGGACATCTGGCTACACCTTC.

The V gene is TRBV2, the J gene TRBJ2-7, with 14 bases lining up with TRBD2. With 6 bases clipped from V and 3 bases from J, the junction kept 7 bases outside the gene matches. This CDR3 has 16 amino acids. Germline loops: CDR1 SNHLY, CDR2 FYNNEI. The CDR3 region has the DNA TGTGCCAGCAGAAAAACCGGGACTAGCGGGAGCTACGAGCAGTACTTC. It specifies CASRKTGTSGSYEQYF.

The rearrangement uses TRBV28 and TRBJ2-7, with a weak D call TRBD1 (5 bases). The V end lost 7 bases, the J end lost 2 bases, and 18 bases lay between the germline ends. The CDR3 runs to 15 residues. Per germline, CDR1 MDHEN and CDR2 SYDVKM. This CDR3 reads CASTFQGTATYEQYF. CDR3 sequence (DNA): TGTGCCAGCACTTTCCAGGGTACTGCGACCTACGAGCAGTACTTC.

The table lists this clonotype with a few counts. The chain recombines TRBV2 with TRBJ2-3, with 9 bases that match TRBD2. This CDR3 is built from 15 residues. The germline gives CDR1 SNHLY, CDR2 FYNNEI. V was clipped by 4 bases and J by 3 bases; unmatched bases: 5. The DNA for the CDR3 is TGTGCCAGCAGTGTGGGCGGGGGGGGTACAGATACGCAGTATTTT. Its translation is CASSVGGGGTDTQYF.

This clonotype has just a few counts. The chain couples TRBV7-3 to TRBJ2-1, with D possibly matching TRBD1 (5 bases). Trimming cost V 5 bases and J 0 bases, with 14 bases left between them. The CDR3 covers 16 residues. Germline CDR1 SGHTA, CDR2 FQGTGA. The CDR3 protein is CASSPDVGLSYNEQFF. CDR3 sequence (DNA): TGTGCCAGCAGCCCAGACGTGGGGCTCTCCTACAATGAGCAGTTCTTC.

V is TRBV30 and J is TRBJ2-5, with 7 positions matching TRBD1. V was pared by 0 bases and J by 2 bases, with 3 bases of the junction left unmatched. The CDR3 totals 14 residues. Germline V lookup: CDR1 GTSNPN, CDR2 SVGIG (reference sequence). CDR3 DNA sequence: TGTGCCTGGAGTGTGGGACAGCAACAAGAGACCCAGTACTTC. It encodes CAWSVGQQQETQYF.

Points on this clonotype: At one of its ends the junction is not consistent with the germline gene, which may arise from a read error. The V and J genes are TRBV5-1 and TRBJ2-7, with D uncertain. This CDR3 has 11 residues. The germline CDR1 and CDR2 sequences are SGHRS and YFSETQ. This CDR3 is CASSDTLEQYF. The CDR3 nucleotides read TGTGCCAGCAGCGACACCCTAGAGCAGTACTTC. The full variable domain, its missing parts supplied by reference TRBV5-1 and TRBJ2-7, is KAGVTQTPRYLIKTRGQQVTLSCSPISGHRSVSWYQQTPGQGLQFLFEYFSETQRNKGNFPGRFSGRQFSNSRSEMNVSTLELGDSALYLCASSDTLEQYFGPGTRLTVT.

This clonotype has more than one count but fewer than ten. The chain recombines TRBV6-1 with TRBJ1-1; D unresolved. CDR1 is MNHNS, CDR2 SASEGT, per germline. The CDR3 totals 11 residues. V lost 1 base to trimming and J lost 11 bases, with 8 bases between them. The DNA of the CDR3 is TGTGCCAGCAGTGAAGGAAAAGGGGCTTTCTTT. This translates into CASSEGKGAFF.

The chain is built from TRBV7-8 and TRBJ2-5; no clear D. The ends were cut back, 2 bases at V and 2 bases at J, with 6 bases in the middle. This CDR3 is built from 13 residues. The germline V gene encodes CDR1 SGHVS and CDR2 FQNEAQ. The CDR3 here is CASSLQQQETQYF. The CDR3 coding sequence is TGTGCCAGCAGCTTACAACAGCAAGAGACCCAGTACTTC.

In regard to this clonotype: The CDR3 carries no conserved terminal phenylalanine or tryptophan, so it likely arises from a read error. The genes are TRBV20-1 and TRBJ1-4, with D perhaps TRBD1 (5 bases). CDR1 DFQATT and CDR2 SNEGSKA come from the germline V gene (reference sequence). The CDR3 consists of 16 residues. V gave up 4 bases and J gave up 6 bases, with 21 bases separating them. In nucleotides, the CDR3 is TGCAGTGCTAAAGGCCTTAAGGGGAGGAGGGATGAAAAACTGTTTTCT. It yields the protein CSAKGLKGRRDEKLFS.

The rearrangement joins TRBV10-3 to TRBJ2-1; tentatively, D is TRBD1 or TRBD2 (7 bases each). V lost 4 bases to trimming and J lost 8 bases, with 15 bases between them. The CDR3 spans 14 residues. Germline assignment: CDR1 ENHRY and CDR2 SYGVKD. Written as DNA, the CDR3 is TGTGCCATCAGTGCCCCGACAGGGAGGGATGAGCAGTTCTTC. Translating it yields CAISAPTGRDEQFF.

This chain uses TRBV10-1 with TRBJ2-7; a weak D match, TRBD1 (5 bases). The V and J ends lost 6 bases and 7 bases respectively, with 19 bases between them. The CDR3 consists of 14 residues. Per the germline V gene, CDR1 is WNHNN and CDR2 is SYGVQD (reference sequence). CDR3 protein: CASSPTGRPTEQYF. The CDR3 nucleotides are TGCGCCAGCAGCCCCACAGGACGCCCGACTGAGCAGTACTTC.

Here the CDR3 DNA reads TGTGCCAGCAGCCCTTCACTCACTCTCGAGCAGTACTTC. This gives the protein CASSPSLTLEQYF. This chain links TRBV7-2 with TRBJ2-7; D gene ambiguous. With 5 bases removed from V and 6 bases from J, the gap between germline ends came to 14 bases. CDR1 and CDR2 from the germline V gene are SGHTA and FQGNSA. The CDR3 is made up of 13 amino acids.

This clonotype was counted only a few times. The chain couples TRBV19 to TRBJ2-1; TRBD2 matches 8 bases. V lost 7 bases, J lost 1 base, and 6 bases stayed unmatched. The germline gives CDR1 LNHDA, CDR2 SQIVND (reference sequence). This CDR3 has 15 amino acids. The CDR3 spells CASTSAGGSYNEQFF. In DNA form, the CDR3 reads TGTGCCAGTACCTCGGCGGGGGGTTCCTACAATGAGCAGTTCTTC. Combining the CDR3 with reference TRBV19 and TRBJ2-1 gives the whole variable domain DGGITQSPKYLFRKEGQNVTLSCEQNLNHDAMYWYRQDPGQGLRLIYYSQIVNDFQKGDIAEGYSVSREKKESFPLTVTSAQKNPTAFYLCASTSAGGSYNEQFFGPGTRLTVL.

This clonotype was counted only a few times. The chain uses TRBV15 and TRBJ2-2; 7 nucleotides line up with TRBD2. CDR3 size: 16 residues. Per the germline V gene, CDR1 is LNHNV and CDR2 is YYDKDF (reference sequence). Unmatched junction bases numbered 9, after V lost 3 bases and J lost 5 bases. The CDR3 reads CATSRARGVGTGELFF. In DNA form, the CDR3 reads TGTGCCACCAGCAGGGCTCGGGGGGTGGGAACCGGGGAGCTGTTTTTT.

Points on this clonotype: Just one base apart from a much larger clone, this may be a read error. The chain joins TRBV10-3 to TRBJ1-1; D may be TRBD1 (6 bases). Germline values: CDR1 ENHRY, CDR2 SYGVKD. The CDR3 spans 15 residues. Here the CDR3 reads CATSESRGPSTEAFF. CDR3 nucleotide sequence: TGTGCCACCAGTGAGTCCCGGGGGCCTAGCACTGAAGCTTTCTTT.

V is TRBV20-1 and J is TRBJ2-3; D ambiguous. The V end lost 6 bases, the J end lost 2 bases, and 18 bases lay between the germline ends. From germline, CDR1 is DFQATT and CDR2 SNEGSKA (reference sequence). The CDR3 has 15 residues. CDR3 bases: TGCAGTGCCCGCCCGTTTAGTACCTCCACAGATACGCAGTATTTT. Translation gives CSARPFSTSTDTQYF.

The chain couples TRBV30 to TRBJ2-1; D perhaps matches TRBD2 (6 bases). With 3 bases removed from V and 8 bases from J, the gap between germline ends came to 20 bases. Germline CDR1 reads GTSNPN; CDR2 reads SVGIG (reference sequence). CDR3 length equals 15 residues. Written as DNA, the CDR3 is TGTGCCTGGAGGGCGGGATTCCTATGGGGGGATGAGCAGTTCTTC. It translates to CAWRAGFLWGDEQFF.